This T cell receptor (beta chain) comes out of a study of T cell changes during pregnancy in multiple sclerosis. Germline CDR1 reads SGDLS; CDR2 reads YYNGEE. The CDR3 extends over 14 amino acids. V shed 4 bases and J 2 bases; nucleotides not matched to a gene: 5. Profiling relied on immunoSEQ multiplex PCR, and the TCRdb table lists in-frame clones only, not all of them. The sample contains more than 35,000 clones, more than 75% of which appear only once. Sequenced material: CD8+ T cells from peripheral blood mononuclear cells, taken after pregnancy. The gene calls are TRBV9 and TRBJ2-7; the match to TRBD2 covers 8 bases. This sequence was found in a female donor in good health, enrolled as a control in a pregnancy study. The CDR3 nucleotides are TGTGCCAGCAGCCCAGACGGGAGGGCCTACGAGCAGTACTTC. It codes for CASSPDGRAYEQYF.